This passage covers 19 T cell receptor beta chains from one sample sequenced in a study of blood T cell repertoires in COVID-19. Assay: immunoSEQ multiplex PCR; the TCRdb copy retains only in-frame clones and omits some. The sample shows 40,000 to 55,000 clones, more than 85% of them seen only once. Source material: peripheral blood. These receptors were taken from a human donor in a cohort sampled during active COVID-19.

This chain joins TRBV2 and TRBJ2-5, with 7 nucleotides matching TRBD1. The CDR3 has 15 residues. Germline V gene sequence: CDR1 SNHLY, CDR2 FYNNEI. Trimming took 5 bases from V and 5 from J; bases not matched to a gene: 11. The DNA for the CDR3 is TGTGCCAGCAGTTTGGGACAGCCAGGTGGGGAGACCCAGTACTTC. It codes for CASSLGQPGGETQYF.

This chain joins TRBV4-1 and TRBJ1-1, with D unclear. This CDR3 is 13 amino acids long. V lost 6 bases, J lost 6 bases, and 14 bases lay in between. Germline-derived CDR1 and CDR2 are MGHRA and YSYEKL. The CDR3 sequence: CASRVSLAAEAFF. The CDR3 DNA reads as TGCGCCAGCAGGGTCAGCCTGGCGGCTGAAGCTTTCTTT.

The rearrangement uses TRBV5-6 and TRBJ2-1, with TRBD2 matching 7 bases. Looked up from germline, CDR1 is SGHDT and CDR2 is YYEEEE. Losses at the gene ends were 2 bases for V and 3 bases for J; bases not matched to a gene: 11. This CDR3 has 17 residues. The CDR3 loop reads CASSFFSSTSSYNEQFF. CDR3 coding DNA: TGTGCCAGCAGCTTCTTCTCTTCGACTAGCAGCTACAATGAGCAGTTCTTC.

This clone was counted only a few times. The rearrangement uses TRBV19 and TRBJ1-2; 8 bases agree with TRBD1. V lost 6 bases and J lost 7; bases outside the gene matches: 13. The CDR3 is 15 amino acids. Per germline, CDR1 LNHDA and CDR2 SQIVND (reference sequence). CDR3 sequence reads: CASRDGQGGFRGYTF. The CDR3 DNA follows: TGTGCCAGTAGAGATGGACAGGGTGGGTTTCGTGGCTACACCTTC.

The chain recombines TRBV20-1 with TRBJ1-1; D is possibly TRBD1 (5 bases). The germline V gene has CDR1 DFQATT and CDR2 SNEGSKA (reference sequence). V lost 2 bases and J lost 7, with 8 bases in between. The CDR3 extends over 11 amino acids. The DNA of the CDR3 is TGCAGTGCTAGAAGACAGATTGAAGCTTTCTTT. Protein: CSARRQIEAFF.

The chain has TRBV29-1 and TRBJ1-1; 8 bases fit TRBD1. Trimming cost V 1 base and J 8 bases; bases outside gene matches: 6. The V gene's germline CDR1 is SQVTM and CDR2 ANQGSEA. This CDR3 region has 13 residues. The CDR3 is CSVEGGTGREAFF. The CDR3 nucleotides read TGCAGCGTTGAAGGAGGGACAGGTAGGGAAGCTTTCTTT. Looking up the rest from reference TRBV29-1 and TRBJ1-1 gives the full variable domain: SAVISQKPSRDICQRGTSLTIQCQVDSQVTMMFWYRQQPGQSLTLIATANQGSEATYESGFVIDKFPISRPNLTFSTLTVSNMSPEDSSIYLCSVEGGTGREAFFGQGTRLTVV.

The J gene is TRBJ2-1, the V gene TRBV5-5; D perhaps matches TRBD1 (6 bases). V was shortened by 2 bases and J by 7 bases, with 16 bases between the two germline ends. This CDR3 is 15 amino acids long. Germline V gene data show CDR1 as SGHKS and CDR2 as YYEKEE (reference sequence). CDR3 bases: TGTGCCAGCAGCTTCAGTAGCGATCAGGGGAATGAGCAGTTCTTC. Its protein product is CASSFSSDQGNEQFF.

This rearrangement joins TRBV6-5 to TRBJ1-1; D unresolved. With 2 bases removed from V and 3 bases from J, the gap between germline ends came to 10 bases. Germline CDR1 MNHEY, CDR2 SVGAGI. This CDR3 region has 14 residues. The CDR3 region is CASSYDDRDTEAFF. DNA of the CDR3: TGTGCCAGCAGTTACGACGACCGGGACACTGAAGCTTTCTTT.

For the CDR3, the DNA is TGCGCCAGCCCAGAGGGACTTTACGAGCAGTACTTC. Its translation is CASPEGLYEQYF. This chain uses TRBV5-1 with TRBJ2-7; a weak D match, TRBD2 (6 bases). Deletions cut 7 bases from V and 4 bases from J, with 12 bases between. This CDR3 is 12 amino acids long. The germline CDR1 and CDR2 sequences are SGHRS and YFSETQ.

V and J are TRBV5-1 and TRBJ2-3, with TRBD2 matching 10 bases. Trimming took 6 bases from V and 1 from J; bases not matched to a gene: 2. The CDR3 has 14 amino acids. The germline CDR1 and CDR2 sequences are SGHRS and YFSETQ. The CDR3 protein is CASTGTSGTDTQYF. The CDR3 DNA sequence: TGCGCCAGCACCGGGACTAGCGGCACAGATACGCAGTATTTT. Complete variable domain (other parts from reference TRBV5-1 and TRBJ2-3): KAGVTQTPRYLIKTRGQQVTLSCSPISGHRSVSWYQQTPGQGLQFLFEYFSETQRNKGNFPGRFSGRQFSNSRSEMNVSTLELGDSALYLCASTGTSGTDTQYFGPGTRLTVL.

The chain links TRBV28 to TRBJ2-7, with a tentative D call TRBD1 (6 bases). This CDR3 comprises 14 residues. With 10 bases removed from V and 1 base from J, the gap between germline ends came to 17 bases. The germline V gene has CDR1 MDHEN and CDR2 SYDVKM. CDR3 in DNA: TGTGCCACCAAAACCGGGACAACGTCCTACGAGCAGTACTTC. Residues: CATKTGTTSYEQYF.

The CDR3 sequence is CASSGQGGSPLHF. The CDR3 DNA reads as TGTGCCAGCAGTGGACAGGGAGGCTCACCCCTCCACTTT. The chain recombines TRBV25-1 with TRBJ1-6; 7 bases line up with TRBD1. Germline V lookup: CDR1 MGHDK, CDR2 SYGVNS. The CDR3 covers 13 residues. J lost 10 bases, V lost 4 bases, and 4 bases had no gene match.

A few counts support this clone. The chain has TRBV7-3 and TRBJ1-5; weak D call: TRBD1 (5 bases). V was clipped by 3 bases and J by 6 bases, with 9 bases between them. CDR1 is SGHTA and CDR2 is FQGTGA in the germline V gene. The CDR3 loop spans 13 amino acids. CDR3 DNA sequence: TGTGCCAGCAGCTTGTCGGGGGGTCAGCCCCAGCATTTT. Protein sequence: CASSLSGGQPQHF.

The CDR3: CASSLDPRADGGYTF. DNA for the CDR3: TGTGCCAGCAGCTTAGATCCCAGGGCAGACGGTGGCTACACCTTC. V and J are TRBV11-2 and TRBJ1-2; maybe TRBD1 (5 bases). V lost 0 bases, J lost 7 bases, and 15 bases lay in between. Germline V gene data show CDR1 as SGHAT and CDR2 as FQNNGV. The CDR3 extends over 15 amino acids.

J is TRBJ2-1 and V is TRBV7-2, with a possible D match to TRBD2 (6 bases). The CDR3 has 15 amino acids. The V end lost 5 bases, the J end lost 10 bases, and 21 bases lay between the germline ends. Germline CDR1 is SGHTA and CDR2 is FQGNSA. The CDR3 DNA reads TGTGCCAGCAGCACCCCGGGACTTAGGGGTCGGGAGCAGTTCTTC. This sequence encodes CASSTPGLRGREQFF.

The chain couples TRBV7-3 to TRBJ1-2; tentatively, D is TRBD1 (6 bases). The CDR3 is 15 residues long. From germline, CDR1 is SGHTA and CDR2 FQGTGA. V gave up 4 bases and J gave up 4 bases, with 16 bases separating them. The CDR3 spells CASSSTGGAGYGYTF. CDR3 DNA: TGTGCCAGCAGCTCGACAGGAGGCGCGGGCTATGGCTACACCTTC.

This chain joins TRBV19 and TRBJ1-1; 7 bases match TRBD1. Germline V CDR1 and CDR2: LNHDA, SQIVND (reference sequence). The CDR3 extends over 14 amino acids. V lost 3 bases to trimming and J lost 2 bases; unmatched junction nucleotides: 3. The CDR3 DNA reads TGTGCCAGTAGTATCGGGACAGTCAACACTGAAGCTTTCTTT. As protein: CASSIGTVNTEAFF.

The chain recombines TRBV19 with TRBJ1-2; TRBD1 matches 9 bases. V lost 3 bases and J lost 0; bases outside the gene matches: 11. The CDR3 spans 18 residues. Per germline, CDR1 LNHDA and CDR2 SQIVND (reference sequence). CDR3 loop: CASSIPTGGGRANYGYTF. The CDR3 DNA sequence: TGTGCCAGTAGTATCCCCACAGGGGGCGGGAGAGCTAACTATGGCTACACCTTC.

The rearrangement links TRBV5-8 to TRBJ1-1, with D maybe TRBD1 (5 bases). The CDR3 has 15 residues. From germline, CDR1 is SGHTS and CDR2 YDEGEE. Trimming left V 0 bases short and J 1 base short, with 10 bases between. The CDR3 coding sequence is TGTGCCAGCAGCTTGGCTTGGGGCGCGAACACTGAAGCTTTCTTT. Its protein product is CASSLAWGANTEAFF.